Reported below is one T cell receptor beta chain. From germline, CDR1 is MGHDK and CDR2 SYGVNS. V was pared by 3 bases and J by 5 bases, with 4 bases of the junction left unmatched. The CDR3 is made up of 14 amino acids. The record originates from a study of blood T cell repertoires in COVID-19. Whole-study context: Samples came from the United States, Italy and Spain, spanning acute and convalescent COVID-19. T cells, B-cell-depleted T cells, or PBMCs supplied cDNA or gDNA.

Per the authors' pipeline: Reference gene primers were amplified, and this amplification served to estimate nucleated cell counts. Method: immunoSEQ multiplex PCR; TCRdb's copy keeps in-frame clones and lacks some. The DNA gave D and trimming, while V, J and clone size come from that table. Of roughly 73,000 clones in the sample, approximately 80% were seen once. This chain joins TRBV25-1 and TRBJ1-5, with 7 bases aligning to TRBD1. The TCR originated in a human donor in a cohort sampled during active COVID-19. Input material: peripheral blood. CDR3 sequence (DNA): TGTGCCAGCAGTGACGAAACAGGGGATCAGCCCCAGCATTTT. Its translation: CASSDETGDQPQHF.